Sequencing of this TCR beta chain was carried out in a study of OX40 agonist ivuxolimab in advanced cancers. In the study overall: At doses from 0.01 to 10 mg/kg, patients were given intravenous ivuxolimab every 2 weeks. Eligibility rules accepted prior anti-PD-1, anti-PD-L1 or anti-CTLA-4 therapy, and 35% to 40% had some. Notes on the study in general: Averaging showed that CD8+ T cells had more expanded clones than CD4+ did. Within 6 weeks, CD4+ and CD8+ blood T cells expanded clonally at 0.1 to 3.0 mg/kg.

On this clone: Its specificity is not known.

Measured with immunoSEQ multiplex PCR; TCRdb has only the in-frame clones, and not every one. The sample consists of over 80,000 clones, approximately 86% of them appearing once. J lost 2 bases, V lost 6 bases, and 9 bases had no gene match. This CDR3 has 15 amino acids. The germline CDR1 and CDR2 sequences are MDHEN and SYDVKM. The clonotype comes from an adult with an advanced solid tumor such as melanoma, head and neck, liver or kidney cancer. The sample in question was CD4+ or CD8+ T cells sorted from blood, obtained in a trial of the OX40 agonist ivuxolimab. This chain joins TRBV28 and TRBJ1-2, with TRBD1 identical over 7 bases. CDR3 DNA sequence: TGTGCCAGCAGCCCACTGACAGGGAGGAACTATGGCTACACCTTC. Translation gives CASSPLTGRNYGYTF.